This T cell receptor (beta chain) was identified in a study of T cell responses to AZD1222 COVID-19 vaccine. Study-wide background: Pooling of second doses given at about 4 or about 12 weeks was done.

This clone came up once. What it recognizes is unknown. The CDR3 runs 16 residues. Germline assignment: CDR1 SGHVS and CDR2 FNYEAQ. Trimming took 4 bases from V and 9 from J; bases not matched to a gene: 10. Sequencing was performed with immunoSEQ multiplex PCR; in TCRdb, only in-frame clones are kept and a portion is missing. The table shows around 97,000 clones, with 91% occurring only once. Broader study findings: Across the whole spike, CD4 TCRs peaked at regions 160-218 and 743-854. Spike-specific TCR breadth rose after two AZD1222 doses, and depth rose as well.

Specimen: peripheral blood, collected on day 0 of AZD1222 vaccination. The sequence was obtained from an adult in good health. The genes are TRBV7-6 and TRBJ1-6; 9 bases are a match to TRBD1. This CDR3 reads CASSSTQGAVGSPLHF. DNA for the CDR3: TGTGCCAGCAGCTCTACACAGGGGGCGGTCGGTTCACCCCTCCACTTT. The full variable domain, completed using reference TRBV7-6 and TRBJ1-6, is GAGVSQSPRYKVTKRGQDVALRCDPISGHVSLYWYRQALGQGPEFLTYFNYEAQQDKSGLPNDRFSAERPEGSISTLTIQRTEQRDSAMYRCASSSTQGAVGSPLHFGNGTRLTVT.